This T cell receptor beta chain was recovered during a study of quantifying T cell responses using KT2 cells. Study overall: TCR alpha and beta constant-region primers primed reverse transcription of RNA.

V shed 4 bases and J shed 6 bases, with 16 bases lying between them. This CDR3 comprises 14 residues. The V gene's germline CDR1 is SGDLS and CDR2 YYNGEE. This clonotype occurred many times. Each cDNA got a UMI-containing oligo ligated at its 3' end. First-round PCR used around 4 cycles and beta primers RC1.1 and RC1.2 covering TRBC1 and TRBC2. TCRdb redid the calling of the UMI-ligation and nested PCR reads with MiXCR, one entry per CDR3 protein. This table holds tens of thousands of distinct CDR3 sequences, 6% to 8% found once. This clonotype was obtained from a human donor. The gene calls are TRBV9 and TRBJ1-1, with D uncertain. Sequenced material: PBMCs spiked with cells of the T cell clone KT2. CDR3 in amino acids: CASSSVTGRAEAFF. CDR3 in DNA: TGTGCCAGCAGCTCAGTGACCGGTAGGGCTGAAGCTTTCTTT.